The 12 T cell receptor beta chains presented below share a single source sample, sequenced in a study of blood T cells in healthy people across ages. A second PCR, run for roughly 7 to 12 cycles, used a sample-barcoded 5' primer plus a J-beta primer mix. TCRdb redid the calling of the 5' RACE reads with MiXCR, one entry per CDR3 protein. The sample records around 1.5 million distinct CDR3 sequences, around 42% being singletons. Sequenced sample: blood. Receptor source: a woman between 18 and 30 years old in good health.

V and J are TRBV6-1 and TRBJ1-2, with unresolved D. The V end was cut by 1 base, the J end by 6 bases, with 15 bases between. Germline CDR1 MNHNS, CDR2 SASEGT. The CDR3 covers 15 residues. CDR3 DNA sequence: TGTGCCAGCAGTGAAGTAAACAGCCCGGACGATGGCTACACCTTC. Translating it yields CASSEVNSPDDGYTF.

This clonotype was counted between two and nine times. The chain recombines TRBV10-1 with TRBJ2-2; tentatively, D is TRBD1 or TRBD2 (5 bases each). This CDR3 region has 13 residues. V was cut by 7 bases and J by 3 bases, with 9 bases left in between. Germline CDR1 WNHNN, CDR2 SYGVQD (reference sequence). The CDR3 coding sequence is TGCGCCAGCAAAAGAGGGGACACCGGGGAGCTGTTTTTT. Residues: CASKRGDTGELFF.

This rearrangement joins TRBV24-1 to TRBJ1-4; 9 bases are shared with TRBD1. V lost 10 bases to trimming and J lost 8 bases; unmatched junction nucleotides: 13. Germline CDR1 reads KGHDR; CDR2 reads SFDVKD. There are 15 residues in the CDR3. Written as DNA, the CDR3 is TGTGCCACTGAAAGAACCGGGACAGGGCGCGAAAAACTGTTTTTT. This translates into CATERTGTGREKLFF.

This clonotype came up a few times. The CDR3 DNA follows: TGTGCCAGCAGTTCCCCCCAGGCCACCTTTGCGTTCTTC. Protein sequence: CASSSPQATFAFF. This chain joins TRBV28 and TRBJ2-1, with unresolved D. The CDR3 is 13 amino acids. Germline CDR1 MDHEN, CDR2 SYDVKM. V lost 4 bases and J lost 15, with 19 bases in between. The whole variable domain, remainder taken from reference TRBV28 and TRBJ2-1, is DVKVTQSSRYLVKRTGEKVFLECVQDMDHENMFWYRQDPGLGLRLIYFSYDVKMKEKGDIPEGYSVSREKKERFSLILESASTNQTSMYLCASSSPQATFAFFGPGTRLTVL.

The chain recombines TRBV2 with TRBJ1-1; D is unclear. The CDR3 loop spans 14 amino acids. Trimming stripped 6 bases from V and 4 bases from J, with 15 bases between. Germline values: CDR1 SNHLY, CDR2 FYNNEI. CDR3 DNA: TGTGCCAGCAGGAGGGAGAAGATTTCCACTGAAGCTTTCTTT. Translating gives CASRREKISTEAFF.

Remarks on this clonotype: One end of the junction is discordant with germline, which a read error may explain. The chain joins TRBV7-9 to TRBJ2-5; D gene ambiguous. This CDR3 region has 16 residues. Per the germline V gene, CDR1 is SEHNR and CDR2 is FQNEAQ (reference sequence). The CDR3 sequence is CASSSNPGVGQETRYF. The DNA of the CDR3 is TGTGCCAGCAGCTCCAACCCAGGAGTAGGGCAAGAGACCCGGTACTTC.

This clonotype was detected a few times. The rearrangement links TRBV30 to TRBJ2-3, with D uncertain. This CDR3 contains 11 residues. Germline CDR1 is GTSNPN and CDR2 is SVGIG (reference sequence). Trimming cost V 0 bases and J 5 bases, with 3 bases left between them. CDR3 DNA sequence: TGTGCCTGGAGTGTACGAGATACGCAGTATTTT. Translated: CAWSVRDTQYF.

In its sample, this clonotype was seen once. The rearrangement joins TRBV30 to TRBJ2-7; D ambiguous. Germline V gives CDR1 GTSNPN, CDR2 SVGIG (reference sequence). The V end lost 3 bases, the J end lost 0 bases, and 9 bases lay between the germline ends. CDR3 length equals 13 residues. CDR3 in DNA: TGTGCCTGGAGCGTACAACCCTCCTACGAGCAGTACTTC. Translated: CAWSVQPSYEQYF.

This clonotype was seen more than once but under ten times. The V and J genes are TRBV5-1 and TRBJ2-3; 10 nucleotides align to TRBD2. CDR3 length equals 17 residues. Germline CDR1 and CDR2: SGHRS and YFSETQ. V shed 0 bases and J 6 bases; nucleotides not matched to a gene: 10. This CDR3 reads CASSLAKSGGAEDTQYF. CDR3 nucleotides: TGCGCCAGCAGCTTGGCCAAGAGCGGGGGGGCCGAGGATACGCAGTATTTT.

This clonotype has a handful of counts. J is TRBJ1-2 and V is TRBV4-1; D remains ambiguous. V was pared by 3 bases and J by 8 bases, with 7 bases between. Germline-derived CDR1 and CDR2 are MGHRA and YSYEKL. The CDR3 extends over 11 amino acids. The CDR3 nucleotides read TGCGCCAGCAGCCACGATCGAGGCTACACCTTC. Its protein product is CASSHDRGYTF.

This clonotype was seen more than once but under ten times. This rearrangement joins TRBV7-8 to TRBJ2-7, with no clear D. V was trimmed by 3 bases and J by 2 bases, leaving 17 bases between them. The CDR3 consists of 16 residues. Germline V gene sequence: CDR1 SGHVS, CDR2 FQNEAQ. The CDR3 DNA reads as TGTGCCAGCAGCTTGAACCCGGAGTATCTTGCCTACGAGCAGTACTTC. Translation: CASSLNPEYLAYEQYF.

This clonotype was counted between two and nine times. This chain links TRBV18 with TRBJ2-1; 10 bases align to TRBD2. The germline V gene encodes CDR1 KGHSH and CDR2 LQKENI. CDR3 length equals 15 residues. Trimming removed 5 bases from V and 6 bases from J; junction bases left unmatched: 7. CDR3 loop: CASSTLAGAVNEQFF. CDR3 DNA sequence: TGTGCCAGCTCAACCCTAGCGGGGGCGGTCAATGAGCAGTTCTTC.